This T cell receptor (beta chain) was retrieved from a study of shared clonotypes between healthy human individuals. V lost 6 bases and J lost 3, with 18 bases in between. CDR1 SGHTA and CDR2 FQGNSA come from the germline V gene. The CDR3 spans 17 residues. Authors' methods: ImmunoSEQ only sent back junction sequences with no quality scores, so filtering was done differently. Sequenced by immunoSEQ multiplex PCR; TCRdb stores in-frame clones only, minus some. V, J and clone size are taken as reported in that table, and D and trimming were inferred from the DNA itself. This table has about 2.2 million clones, about 93% appearing once. It was CD45RO-negative cells, positively selected for CCR7, that made up naive CD8 cells, with terminally differentiated effector memory CD45RA+ cells excluded.

The chain recombines TRBV7-2 with TRBJ1-6; a weak D match, TRBD1 (6 bases). The source of this sequence is a man between 18 and 29 years old in good health. Some clones in this sample may be carry-over from other donors' samples. What was sequenced was naive CD8+ T cells from PBMCs. The CDR3 DNA sequence: TGTGCCAGCAGTCAAAGCCCCCGGGACAACTATAATTCACCCCTCCACTTT. Amino acids: CASSQSPRDNYNSPLHF.